What follows is one T cell receptor (beta chain) and its context. It may be a read error: a sequence one base away is much more abundant. With two-round multiplex PCR, TCR beta CDR3 sequences were amplified from genomic DNA. Round-one PCR had primers specific to each TRBV and TRBJ gene. TCRdb re-analysed the multiplex PCR reads in MiXCR, keeping a single row per CDR3 protein. The repertoire has 17,000 or so distinct CDR3 sequences, about 40% of them found once; the top ten carry almost 40%. The sample originates from a study of prognosis after radiotherapy for stage I lung cancer. The CDR3 loop spans 14 amino acids. V was shortened by 4 bases and J by 3 bases, with 12 bases between the two germline ends. The germline V gene has CDR1 SGDLS and CDR2 YYNGEE.

V and J are TRBV9 and TRBJ2-3; D unresolved. The clonotype originates from a donor over 45 with non-small cell lung cancer. Material: PBMCs, obtained before or after stereotactic body radiation therapy (not recorded which). The CDR3 loop is CASSTSAYTDTQYF. For the CDR3, the DNA is TGTGCCAGCAGCACCTCCGCATATACAGATACGCAGTATTTT.